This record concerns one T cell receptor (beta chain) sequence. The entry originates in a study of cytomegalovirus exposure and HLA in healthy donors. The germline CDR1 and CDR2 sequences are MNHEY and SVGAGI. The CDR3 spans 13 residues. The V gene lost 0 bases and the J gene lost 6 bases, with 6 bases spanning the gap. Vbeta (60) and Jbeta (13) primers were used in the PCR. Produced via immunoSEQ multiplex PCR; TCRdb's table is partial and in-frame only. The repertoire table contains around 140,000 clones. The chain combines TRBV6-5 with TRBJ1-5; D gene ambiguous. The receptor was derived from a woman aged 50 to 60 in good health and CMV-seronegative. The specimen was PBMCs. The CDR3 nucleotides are TGTGCCAGCAGTTACTCGGGGAGTCAGCCCCAGCATTTT. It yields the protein CASSYSGSQPQHF.